This TCR beta chain was sequenced during a study of OX40 agonist ivuxolimab in advanced cancers. As for the study in general: Ivuxolimab, an antibody that agonizes OX40 (CD134), was administered to the patients.

The method was immunoSEQ multiplex PCR; TCRdb's version includes in-frame clones alone and lacks a portion of them. Of 80,000 to 95,000 clones listed, about 88% were seen once; the top ten hold 0.6% to 0.85%. Sampled blood was obtained at baseline, cycle 4 day 1, and cycle 7 day 1. As concerns this clone: Its antigen is not identified.

From germline, CDR1 is LNHDA and CDR2 SQIVND (reference sequence). J lost 4 bases, V lost 7 bases, and 6 bases had no gene match. CDR3 length equals 15 residues. Study-wide results and limits: Nonresponders, in some cases, also had low normalized T-cell clonal expansion. At doses 0.1 to 3.0 mg/kg, CD4+ and CD8+ clones expanded.

The rearrangement uses TRBV19 and TRBJ2-2; 10 bases are a match to TRBD2. The receptor comes from an adult with an advanced solid tumor such as melanoma, head and neck, liver or kidney cancer. The starting material was CD4+ or CD8+ T cells sorted from blood, obtained in a trial of the OX40 agonist ivuxolimab. CDR3 DNA: TGTGCCAGTAAGCGGGAGGGCCTGGGCACCGGGGAGCTGTTTTTT. It codes for CASKREGLGTGELFF.